This TCR beta chain was recovered during a study of blood T cell repertoires in COVID-19. Study overall: Sites in the United States, Italy and Spain provided acute and convalescent COVID-19 samples.

CDR3 length equals 16 residues. The germline V and J ends were trimmed by 3 bases and 0 bases, with 15 bases remaining between them. Germline V gene lookup returns CDR1 SGHDT and CDR2 YYEEEE. Original processing notes: The assay estimated nucleated cells by amplifying reference gene primers. Data came from immunoSEQ multiplex PCR; TCRdb stores just in-frame clones and leaves some out. The V and J calls and clone size come from that table; D and trimming were worked out from the DNA. Counted here are roughly 190,000 clones, roughly four fifths occurring once; the ten biggest clones make up about an eighth.

The chain joins TRBV5-6 to TRBJ1-2; perhaps TRBD1 as D (6 bases). The TCR was taken from a man in his thirties or forties with active or convalescent COVID-19. Source material: peripheral blood. CDR3 region: CASSYSGQLANYGYTF. Written as DNA, the CDR3 is TGTGCCAGCAGCTATTCTGGACAGTTAGCTAACTATGGCTACACCTTC.